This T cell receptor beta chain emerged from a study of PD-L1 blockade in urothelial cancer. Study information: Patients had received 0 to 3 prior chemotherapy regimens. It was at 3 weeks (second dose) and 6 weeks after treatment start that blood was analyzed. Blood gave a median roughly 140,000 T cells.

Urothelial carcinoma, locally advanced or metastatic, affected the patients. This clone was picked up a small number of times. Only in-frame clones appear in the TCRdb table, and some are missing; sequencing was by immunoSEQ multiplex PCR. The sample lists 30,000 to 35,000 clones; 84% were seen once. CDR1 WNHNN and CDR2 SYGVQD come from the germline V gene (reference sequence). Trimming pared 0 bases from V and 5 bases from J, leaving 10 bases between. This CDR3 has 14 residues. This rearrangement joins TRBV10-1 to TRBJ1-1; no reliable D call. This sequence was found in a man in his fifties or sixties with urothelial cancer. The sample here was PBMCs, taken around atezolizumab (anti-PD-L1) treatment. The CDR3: CASSESTQATEAFF. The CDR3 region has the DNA TGCGCCAGCAGTGAGTCCACTCAGGCGACTGAAGCTTTCTTT.